This TCR beta chain comes out of a study of regulatory T cells in long-lasting Graves disease. V lost 4 bases and J lost 3, with 7 bases in between. CDR1 MNHEY and CDR2 SMNVEV come from the germline V gene (reference sequence). This CDR3 has 13 amino acids. According to the study, TCR beta libraries were built with iRepertoire HTBI primers and CDR3-region Arm-PCR. From the multiplex PCR reads, TCRdb called clonotypes with MiXCR, one entry per CDR3 protein. This sample has 400,000 to 500,000 distinct CDR3 sequences; less than 20% occur once, and the top ten carry approximately 12%. Time point meaning: newly diagnosed GD, antithyroid drugs for less than 3 months. PBMCs provided the RNA from which the TCR library was made. The same data also went into a second study, on T cells in Graves' hyperthyroidism and ophthalmopathy. That work contributes: HTBI primers were used for first-round RT-PCR of the TCR CDR3.

The sample was peripheral blood mononuclear cells (PBMCs), taken at new diagnosis, from a patient treated with antithyroid drugs. The rearrangement uses TRBV27 and TRBJ1-5; D ambiguous. This clonotype originated in a woman in her 30s with Graves disease. CDR3 sequence: CASSSSDNQPQHF. The CDR3 nucleotides are TGTGCCAGCAGTTCGTCAGACAATCAGCCCCAGCATTTT.